This passage covers 5 T cell receptor beta chains from one sample sequenced in a study of blood T cell repertoires in COVID-19. Libraries were prepared by immunoSEQ multiplex PCR; TCRdb keeps only in-frame clonotypes and omits some of them. Of some 100,000 clones detected, 70% to 90% appear once; the ten largest clones hold 5.5% to 6.5%. The sequenced sample was peripheral blood. These TCRs come from a woman aged 55-69 years with acute or convalescent COVID-19.

This CDR3 is CASSLGGAGGTAGELFF. The CDR3 coding sequence is TGTGCCAGCAGCTTGGGCGGCGCGGGGGGAACGGCCGGGGAGCTGTTTTTT. The rearrangement links TRBV5-4 to TRBJ2-2, with 8 bases lining up with TRBD2. The CDR3 length is 17 residues. From germline, CDR1 is SGHNT and CDR2 YYREEE (reference sequence). Unmatched junction bases numbered 10, after V lost 0 bases and J lost 6 bases.

The chain has TRBV5-1 and TRBJ2-7; 7 bases are a match to TRBD1. The CDR3 extends over 15 amino acids. Trimming cost V 5 bases and J 2 bases; bases outside gene matches: 10. Germline V gives CDR1 SGHRS, CDR2 YFSETQ. CDR3 region: CASRPRTGHTYEQYF. Written as DNA, the CDR3 is TGCGCCAGCAGGCCGAGGACAGGCCATACCTACGAGCAGTACTTC.

A single count supports this clone. One end of the junction fails to match germline, which may point to a read error. V usage is TRBV7-7 and J usage is TRBJ2-1; D not resolved. This CDR3 is built from 12 residues. Germline CDR1 SSHAT, CDR2 FNYEAQ (reference sequence). The CDR3 DNA sequence: TGTGCTAGCAGCCCTGACACAGATGAGCAGTTCTTC. It specifies CASSPDTDEQFF.

The CDR3 coding sequence is TGTGCCAGCAGCTTAGTAAGAGTAATACCTGAAGCTTTCTTT. Its protein product is CASSLVRVIPEAFF. This chain connects TRBV7-2 to TRBJ1-1; unclear D gene. The CDR3 extends over 14 amino acids. V gave up 1 base and J gave up 6 bases, with 12 bases separating them. CDR1 is SGHTA, CDR2 FQGNSA, per germline.

This chain joins TRBV20-1 and TRBJ1-5; D ambiguous. The CDR3 has 17 amino acids. Trimming pared 3 bases from V and 1 base from J, leaving 19 bases between. CDR1 is DFQATT, CDR2 SNEGSKA, per germline (reference sequence). CDR3 DNA: TGCAGTGCTAGTGTCGGAATGGGGAGGGCGAGCAATCAGCCCCAGCATTTT. It specifies CSASVGMGRASNQPQHF.